Each of the 21 T cell receptor beta chains below was sequenced from the same sample in a study of T cells in Graves' hyperthyroidism and ophthalmopathy. Amplified regions were TCR beta CDR3 sequences from RNA transcripts. Initially, a first-round RT-PCR of the TCR CDR3 employed the HTBI primer set. TCRdb re-called the multiplex PCR reads with MiXCR, one entry per CDR3 protein. In the table there are around 620,000 distinct CDR3 sequences, approximately 15% of which are singletons. Material for sequencing was blood. The receptors here all came from a woman aged 18-35 years with Graves' ophthalmopathy.

This clonotype has just a few counts. The chain has TRBV5-1 and TRBJ1-6; D remains unclear. Deletions cut 4 bases from V and 7 bases from J, with 9 bases between. Germline V gene data show CDR1 as SGHRS and CDR2 as YFSETQ. This CDR3 contains 13 residues. In nucleotides, the CDR3 is TGCGCCAGCAGCCAGTCAGAGAATTCACCCCTCCACTTT. This translates into CASSQSENSPLHF.

This clonotype showed up many times. The chain couples TRBV28 to TRBJ1-1; D unclear. The germline V gene has CDR1 MDHEN and CDR2 SYDVKM. The V and J ends lost 3 bases and 5 bases respectively, with 10 bases between them. The CDR3 is 13 amino acids. The CDR3 protein is CASSFPTRTEAFF. The CDR3 DNA reads TGTGCCAGCAGTTTCCCTACGAGGACTGAAGCTTTCTTT.

This clonotype was seen only a few times. The V gene is TRBV19, the J gene TRBJ2-7, with 7 bases lining up with TRBD1. V lost 4 bases to trimming and J lost 7 bases; unmatched junction nucleotides: 4. Looked up from germline, CDR1 is LNHDA and CDR2 is SQIVND (reference sequence). This CDR3 spans 12 amino acids. CDR3 amino acids: CASSTAGGEQYF. The DNA for the CDR3 is TGTGCCAGTAGTACGGCAGGGGGAGAGCAGTACTTC.

This clonotype was seen at least ten times. V and J are TRBV20-1 and TRBJ2-5, with TRBD2 matching 9 bases. The CDR3 totals 13 residues. Germline loops: CDR1 DFQATT, CDR2 SNEGSKA (reference sequence). J gave up 1 base and V 6 bases, and 3 bases lay outside the gene matches. The chain's CDR3 is CSAISGSQETQYF. DNA for the CDR3: TGCAGTGCGATTAGCGGGAGCCAAGAGACCCAGTACTTC.

This clonotype has a handful of counts. V gene TRBV19 combines with J gene TRBJ2-3; tentative D call: TRBD2 (6 bases). CDR1 LNHDA and CDR2 SQIVND come from the germline V gene (reference sequence). The CDR3 length is 15 residues. The V end lost 7 bases, the J end lost 3 bases, and 17 bases lay between the germline ends. This CDR3 reads CASMGRERGTDTQYF. CDR3 nucleotides: TGTGCCAGTATGGGTCGGGAGAGAGGTACAGATACGCAGTATTTT.

The V call is TRBV5-8, the J call TRBJ2-1; 7 bases agree with TRBD2. The germline V gene encodes CDR1 SGHTS and CDR2 YDEGEE. The CDR3 has 15 residues. The V segment lost 5 bases and the J segment 1 base; nucleotides outside the gene matches: 6. This CDR3 reads CASSSFGGSYNEQFF. Here the CDR3 DNA reads TGTGCCAGCAGTTCCTTCGGGGGGTCCTACAATGAGCAGTTCTTC.

This clonotype was observed at least ten times. The rearrangement links TRBV10-2 to TRBJ1-6, with D maybe TRBD1 (6 bases). Germline lookup yields CDR1 WSHSY and CDR2 SAAADI. The CDR3 has 15 amino acids. V gave up 2 bases and J gave up 9 bases, with 14 bases separating them. CDR3 loop: CASSEMGAALSPLHF. The CDR3, as DNA: TGCGCCAGCAGTGAGATGGGGGCCGCCCTTTCACCCCTCCACTTT.

This clonotype was found many times. The V and J genes are TRBV20-1 and TRBJ2-7, with D possibly being TRBD2 (6 bases). V dropped 0 bases and J dropped 7 bases, with 19 bases sitting between them. This CDR3 is 15 amino acids long. Germline V gene sequence: CDR1 DFQATT, CDR2 SNEGSKA (reference sequence). The CDR3 loop is CSARETRLVLGEQYF. In DNA, the CDR3 is TGCAGTGCTAGAGAAACCCGACTAGTCCTTGGAGAGCAGTACTTC.

The chain carries TRBV28 and TRBJ2-7; tentatively, D is TRBD2 (5 bases). The CDR3 is 14 amino acids. Germline CDR1 MDHEN, CDR2 SYDVKM. The germline V and J ends were trimmed by 6 bases and 0 bases, with 12 bases remaining between them. CDR3 sequence: CASRPRADSYEQYF. The CDR3, as DNA: TGTGCCAGCAGGCCGAGGGCGGACTCCTACGAGCAGTACTTC.

This clonotype was seen only a few times. A much larger clone lies a single base off, so this may be a read error. The rearrangement uses TRBV25-1 and TRBJ1-1; D ambiguous. Trimming stripped 3 bases from V and 0 bases from J, with 2 bases between. CDR3 length: 12 amino acids. CDR1 is MGHDK, CDR2 SYGVNS, per germline. The CDR3 reads CASSEMNTEAFF. The CDR3 nucleotides read TGTGCCAGCAGTGAGATGAACACTGAAGCTTTCTTT.

The sample holds many counts of this clonotype. This CDR3 is CASSLDRTADTQYF. The CDR3 DNA reads TGTGCCAGCAGCCTTGACCGAACGGCGGATACGCAGTATTTT. This chain joins TRBV6-2 or TRBV6-3 and TRBJ2-3; the D is unclear. Between the trimmed V and J ends, which lost 6 bases and 6 bases, there was a span of 16 bases. CDR1 MNHEY and CDR2 SVGEGT come from the germline V gene. The CDR3 loop spans 14 amino acids.

This clonotype was seen repeatedly, ten times or more. The chain has TRBV12-3 or TRBV12-4 and TRBJ2-1; 7 bases are a match to TRBD1. The CDR3 is 15 residues long. J gave up 3 bases and V 5 bases, and 7 bases lay outside the gene matches. CDR3 nucleotide sequence: TGTGCCAGCAGTCTTCCGGGACAGATCTACAATGAGCAGTTCTTC. Amino acids: CASSLPGQIYNEQFF.

This chain joins TRBV19 and TRBJ1-5, with D unresolved. CDR3 length equals 19 residues. Germline-derived CDR1 and CDR2 are LNHDA and SQIVND (reference sequence). Trimming shortened V by 3 bases and J by 0 bases, and 21 bases separated the two germline ends. Here the CDR3 reads CASSIPWFRGSHSNQPQHF. The CDR3, as DNA: TGTGCCAGTAGTATCCCCTGGTTCCGCGGGAGCCATAGCAATCAGCCCCAGCATTTT.

This clonotype was seen repeatedly, ten times or more. The chain uses TRBV11-2 and TRBJ2-1; 12 bases are shared with TRBD2. CDR3 size: 17 residues. The germline CDR1 and CDR2 sequences are SGHAT and FQNNGV. The ends lost 4 bases at V and 4 bases at J; junction bases unmatched: 8. This CDR3 is CASSSGLAGFPYNEQFF. The CDR3 region has the DNA TGTGCCAGCAGCTCGGGACTAGCGGGTTTTCCTTACAATGAGCAGTTCTTC.

This clonotype was seen a few times. J is TRBJ1-4 and V is TRBV7-3, with unresolved D. Germline values: CDR1 SGHTA, CDR2 FQGTGA. Trimming stripped 5 bases from V and 6 bases from J, with 16 bases between. The CDR3 consists of 15 residues. The DNA of the CDR3 is TGTGCCAGCAGCCAGAGGGAGATCGGGGATGAAAAACTGTTTTTT. Translating gives CASSQREIGDEKLFF.

A few counts support this clonotype. The chain is built from TRBV9 and TRBJ1-2; 8 bases agree with TRBD1. The CDR3 contains 15 residues. CDR1 SGDLS and CDR2 YYNGEE come from the germline V gene. After removal of 3 bases from V and 4 bases from J, the junction contained 8 bases not matched to a gene. The CDR3 reads CASSAQGAVGYGYTF. CDR3 nucleotide sequence: TGTGCCAGCAGCGCCCAGGGGGCGGTCGGCTATGGCTACACCTTC.

V and J are TRBV20-1 and TRBJ2-1; D remains unclear. Per the germline V gene, CDR1 is DFQATT and CDR2 is SNEGSKA (reference sequence). CDR3 length: 16 residues. The ends were cut back, 4 bases at V and 0 bases at J, with 16 bases in the middle. CDR3 protein: CSAMQVWSSSYNEQFF. The CDR3 nucleotides read TGCAGTGCTATGCAGGTTTGGAGCAGCTCCTACAATGAGCAGTTCTTC.

This clonotype was seen ten or more times. The chain is built from TRBV18 and TRBJ1-5; TRBD1 matches at 10 bases. J gave up 7 bases and V 6 bases, and 9 bases lay outside the gene matches. The CDR3 consists of 15 residues. Germline V gene lookup returns CDR1 KGHSH and CDR2 LQKENI. This CDR3 reads CASSYGTGVGQPQHF. The CDR3 DNA is TGTGCCAGCTCGTACGGGACAGGGGTCGGCCAGCCCCAGCATTTT.

This clonotype has more than one count but fewer than ten. V is TRBV29-1 and J is TRBJ2-2; D is undetermined. Germline V gives CDR1 SQVTM, CDR2 ANQGSEA. V shed 2 bases and J shed 5 bases, with 6 bases lying between them. The CDR3 is made up of 12 amino acids. CDR3: CSVEWLTGELFF. The CDR3 DNA reads TGCAGCGTTGAATGGTTAACCGGGGAGCTGTTTTTT.

The chain has TRBV9 and TRBJ2-1, with 7 bases matching TRBD2. The J segment lost 9 bases and the V segment lost 6 bases, leaving 12 bases of the junction unmatched. The CDR3 has 14 amino acids. Germline CDR1 SGDLS, CDR2 YYNGEE. The CDR3 spells CASTVGLAASEQFF. The CDR3 region has the DNA TGTGCCAGCACTGTTGGGCTAGCGGCGAGTGAGCAGTTCTTC.

The sample holds many counts of this clonotype. The rearrangement uses TRBV5-1 and TRBJ1-1, with 7 bases fitting TRBD1. Germline CDR1 is SGHRS and CDR2 is YFSETQ. Trimming took 4 bases from V and 1 from J; bases not matched to a gene: 7. The CDR3 has 15 amino acids. CDR3 sequence reads: CASSPDRVANTEAFF. The CDR3, as DNA: TGCGCCAGCAGCCCCGACAGGGTGGCGAACACTGAAGCTTTCTTT. The full variable domain, in which reference TRBV5-1 and TRBJ1-1 provide the parts outside the CDR3, is KAGVTQTPRYLIKTRGQQVTLSCSPISGHRSVSWYQQTPGQGLQFLFEYFSETQRNKGNFPGRFSGRQFSNSRSEMNVSTLELGDSALYLCASSPDRVANTEAFFGQGTRLTVV.